This is a list of T cell receptor beta chains from one sample in a study of shared clonotypes between healthy human individuals. Only in-frame clones appear in the TCRdb table, and some are missing; sequencing was by immunoSEQ multiplex PCR. Of approximately 2,000,000 clones listed, 85% to 95% are singletons. Sample: naive CD8+ T cells from PBMCs. Receptors were obtained from a man younger than 30 in good health. Some clones in this sample may be carry-over from other donors' samples. Both conserved end residues are part of each CDR3. The D gene is left open where the match is weak. Size values are once, few and many counts, or a class for expanded clones, and some rows have none.

TRBV7-6	.	.	TRBJ2-5	TGTGCCAGCAGCCCGCTTTGGGCTAGCGAGGCGACCCAGTACTTC	CASSPLWASEATQYF
TRBV27	TRBD2	once	TRBJ2-2	TGTGCCAGCAGTTTAGTTCTAGCGGGAGGGCCCGGGGAGCTGTTTTTT	CASSLVLAGGPGELFF
TRBV4-3	.	.	TRBJ2-1	TGCGCCAGCAGCCAAGAAGAGGCGGAGAGCTCCTACAATGAGCAGTTCTTC	CASSQEEAESSYNEQFF
TRBV5-6	TRBD1	once	TRBJ2-2	TGTGCCAGCAGCCCAGGACAGGGGGTCGGGGAGCTGTTTTTT	CASSPGQGVGELFF
TRBV5-5	TRBD1	.	TRBJ1-2	TGTGCCAGCAGCTTGGCTCCAGGGGGAGGCTATGGCTACACCTTC	CASSLAPGGGYGYTF
TRBV4-1	.	few	TRBJ1-5	TGCGCCAGCAGCCATGTCGGGGTCCAGCATTTT	CASSHVGVQHF
TRBV4-3	TRBD1	.	TRBJ2-7	TGCGCCAGCAGCCGGAATGACAGGGAAGGCTACGAGCAGTACTTC	CASSRNDREGYEQYF
TRBV7-8	.	.	TRBJ2-1	TGTGCCAGCAGCAAGCCTAATGTGGGGAGCCAGCAGTTCTTC	CASSKPNVGSQQFF
TRBV7-9	.	.	TRBJ2-7	TGTGCCAGCAGTTCCCCCGGCTACGAGCAGTACTTC	CASSSPGYEQYF
TRBV27	.	.	TRBJ1-5	TGTGCCAGCAACCCCCAGGGATATAGCAATCAGCCCCAGCATTTT	CASNPQGYSNQPQHF
TRBV11-2	.	.	TRBJ2-7	TGTGCCAGCAGCTTCTCCGGGAGCCACGAGCAGTACTTC	CASSFSGSHEQYF
TRBV5-4	.	.	TRBJ2-2	TGTGCCAGCAGCCAAAGCCCCGGGGAGCTGTTTTTT	CASSQSPGELFF
TRBV29-1	.	.	TRBJ1-1	TGCAGCGTTGATAGTCTTATTTCTGAAGCTTTCTTT	CSVDSLISEAFF
TRBV5-1	.	.	TRBJ1-3	TGCGCCAGCAGCTCGGACCCGACAGATTTCGGAAACACCATATATTTT	CASSSDPTDFGNTIYF
TRBV7-9	.	.	TRBJ2-7	TGTGCCAGCAGCATCCTCTACGAGCAGTACTTC	CASSILYEQYF
TRBV7-6	TRBD2	.	TRBJ2-2	TGTGCCAGCAGCTCGCTAGCGGGAGACACCGGGGAGCTGTTTTTT	CASSSLAGDTGELFF
TRBV7-9	.	.	TRBJ1-2	TGTGCCAGCAGCTCGCTTTATGGCTACACCTTC	CASSSLYGYTF
TRBV10-2	.	.	TRBJ1-2	TGCGCCAGCAGTGAGTCAGGGATCGACTACACCTTC	CASSESGIDYTF
TRBV29-1	TRBD2	.	TRBJ2-3	TGCAGCGCCCAGGGAGGGTTAGCAGATACGCAGTATTTT	CSAQGGLADTQYF
TRBV19	.	.	TRBJ2-3	TGTGCCAGTAGTATGTTAAGGGGCGGGTGGATCGATACGCAGTATTTT	CASSMLRGGWIDTQYF
TRBV28	TRBD2	once	TRBJ2-7	TGTGCCAGCAGTTTAGGCGGGAGTGTCTACGAGCAGTACTTC	CASSLGGSVYEQYF
TRBV30	.	.	TRBJ2-7	TGTGCCTGGAGTGGACACTACTACGAGCAGTACTTC	CAWSGHYYEQYF
TRBV11-2	.	.	TRBJ2-2	TGTGCCAGCATACCATCAGCTGATGGGGAGCTGTTTTTT	CASIPSADGELFF
TRBV11-2	.	.	TRBJ2-2	TGTGCCAGCAGCTTATGGAGGTCACCGGAGGGGTCCCCCGGGGAGCTGTTTTTT	CASSLWRSPEGSPGELFF
TRBV5-4	TRBD1	.	TRBJ1-2	TGTGCCAGCAGCTCCTGGGACAGCAATTTCTATGGCTACACCTTC	CASSSWDSNFYGYTF
TRBV7-8	TRBD1	.	TRBJ1-4	TGTGCCAGCAGCTTAGAGACAGGGAACTATTATGAAAAACTGTTTTTT	CASSLETGNYYEKLFF
TRBV9	.	.	TRBJ2-6	TGTGCCAGCAGCGTAGATTGGGACTCTGGGGCCAACGTCCTGACTTTC	CASSVDWDSGANVLTF
TRBV7-9	.	few	TRBJ1-1	TGTGCCAGCGCATCGGAGAACACTGAAGCTTTCTTT	CASASENTEAFF
TRBV4-3	TRBD2	.	TRBJ2-7	TGCGCCAGCAGCCAGGATCCTAGCGGGAGTGTCTACGAGCAGTACTTC	CASSQDPSGSVYEQYF
TRBV5-1	TRBD2	.	TRBJ2-1	TGCGCCAGCAGCTTGGCTCTAGCGGGTTCCTACAATGAGCAGTTCTTC	CASSLALAGSYNEQFF
TRBV4-3	.	.	TRBJ2-1	TGCGCCAGCAGTCCGAAGCCTGAGGCGTACAATGAGCAGTTCTTC	CASSPKPEAYNEQFF
TRBV6-1	TRBD2	.	TRBJ2-7	TGTGCCAGCAGTGAAGGGGTACTAGCGGGGTACTACGAGCAGTACTTC	CASSEGVLAGYYEQYF
TRBV7-9	.	.	TRBJ2-2	TGTGCCAGCACCTCAAACGACAGAACATCCGGGGGCACCGGGGAGCTGTTTTTT	CASTSNDRTSGGTGELFF
TRBV29-1	.	.	TRBJ2-7	TGCAGCGTTGTAGACAACTACGAGCAGTACTTC	CSVVDNYEQYF
TRBV12-5	.	.	TRBJ2-1	TGTGCTAGTGGGCTGGGCGGAGGACCCTACAATGAGCAGTTCTTC	CASGLGGGPYNEQFF
TRBV27	TRBD2	.	TRBJ2-5	TGTGCCAGCAGTTTGTTGGGTCCTAGCGGGAGGCGAGGGGAGACCCAGTACTTC	CASSLLGPSGRRGETQYF
TRBV5-1	.	.	TRBJ2-3	TGCGCCAGCAGCTTGAACGGGGGAGTCGATACGCAGTATTTT	CASSLNGGVDTQYF
TRBV27	.	.	TRBJ2-1	TGTGCCAGCAGTTTTTCTAAATCAGGGTTTTGGAATGAGCAGTTCTTC	CASSFSKSGFWNEQFF
TRBV7-8	.	.	TRBJ2-5	TGTGCCAGCAGCTTAGTGCTTGGTCAAGAGACCCAGTACTTC	CASSLVLGQETQYF
TRBV13	.	.	TRBJ2-7	TGTGCCAGCAGCTTAGCAGGGTACGAGCAGTACTTC	CASSLAGYEQYF
TRBV4-1	.	.	TRBJ1-1	TGCGCCAGCAGCCTCGGACAGTATAACACTGAAGCTTTCTTT	CASSLGQYNTEAFF
TRBV2	TRBD2	.	TRBJ2-1	TGTGCCAGCAGGACTCCAGGACTAGCGGGAGTTAATGAGCAGTTCTTC	CASRTPGLAGVNEQFF